This T cell receptor beta chain was identified in a study of Graves' ophthalmopathy and Graves' hyperthyroidism. Study-level results: Blood also contained most of the expanded thyroid clonotypes above 0.001 frequency. Between ophthalmopathy and stable hyperthyroidism, a 13-signature model drew a separation with 87.88% sensitivity and about 81% specificity.

This clonotype has only a few counts. Antigen unknown. RNA transcripts yielded amplified TCR beta CDR3 regions. The first round was an RT-PCR with HTBI primers, and the second round was a multiplex PCR. TCRdb recomputed calls from the multiplex PCR reads with MiXCR, one row per CDR3 protein. The sample holds around 400,000 distinct CDR3 sequences, approximately 20% seen once. Per the germline V gene, CDR1 is GTSNPN and CDR2 is SVGIG (reference sequence). Trimming pared 1 base from V and 2 bases from J, leaving 9 bases between. This CDR3 is built from 14 residues. The source material was peripheral blood. The chain couples TRBV30 to TRBJ2-1; no firm D call. The clonotype comes from a woman under 30 with Graves' ophthalmopathy. DNA of the CDR3: TGTGCCTGGAGTGCAGGTTACCCCTACAATGAGCAGTTCTTC. This translates into CAWSAGYPYNEQFF.